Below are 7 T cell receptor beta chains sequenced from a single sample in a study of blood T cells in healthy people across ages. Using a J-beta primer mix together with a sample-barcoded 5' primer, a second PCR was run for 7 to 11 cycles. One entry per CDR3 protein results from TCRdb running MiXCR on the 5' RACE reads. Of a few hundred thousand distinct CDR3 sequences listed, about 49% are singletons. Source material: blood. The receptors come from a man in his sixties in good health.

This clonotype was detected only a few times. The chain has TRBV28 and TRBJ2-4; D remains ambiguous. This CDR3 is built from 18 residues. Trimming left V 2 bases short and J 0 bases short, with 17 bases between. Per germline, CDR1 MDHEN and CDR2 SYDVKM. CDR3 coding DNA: TGTGCCAGCAGTTTAAATCTTGGGGAACAGCTAGCCAAAAACATTCAGTACTTC. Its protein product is CASSLNLGEQLAKNIQYF. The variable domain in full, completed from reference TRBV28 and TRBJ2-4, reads DVKVTQSSRYLVKRTGEKVFLECVQDMDHENMFWYRQDPGLGLRLIYFSYDVKMKEKGDIPEGYSVSREKKERFSLILESASTNQTSMYLCASSLNLGEQLAKNIQYFGAGTRLSVL.

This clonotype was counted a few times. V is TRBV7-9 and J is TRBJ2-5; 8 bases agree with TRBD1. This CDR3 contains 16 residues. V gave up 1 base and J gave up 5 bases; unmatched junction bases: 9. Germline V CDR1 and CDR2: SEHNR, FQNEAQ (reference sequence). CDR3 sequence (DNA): TGTGCCAGCAGCTTAGATATGACAGGGGCTAAGGAGACCCAGTACTTC. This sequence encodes CASSLDMTGAKETQYF.

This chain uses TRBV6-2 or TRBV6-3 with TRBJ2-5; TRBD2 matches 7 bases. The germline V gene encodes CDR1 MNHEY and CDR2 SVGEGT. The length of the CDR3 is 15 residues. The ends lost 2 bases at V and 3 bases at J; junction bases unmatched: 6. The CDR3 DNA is TGTGCCAGCAGTTACGGGGCTAGCGGTAAAGAGACCCAGTACTTC. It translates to CASSYGASGKETQYF.

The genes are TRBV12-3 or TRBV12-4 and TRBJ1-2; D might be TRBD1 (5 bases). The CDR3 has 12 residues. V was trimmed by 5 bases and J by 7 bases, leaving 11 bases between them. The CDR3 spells CASSKRQPGYTF. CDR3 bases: TGTGCCAGCAGTAAAAGACAGCCTGGCTACACCTTC.

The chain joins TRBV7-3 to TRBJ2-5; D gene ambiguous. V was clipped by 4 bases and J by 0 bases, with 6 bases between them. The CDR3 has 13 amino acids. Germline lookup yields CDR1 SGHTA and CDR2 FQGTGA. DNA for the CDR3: TGTGCCAGCAGCTCCGACTACCAAGAGACCCAGTACTTC. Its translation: CASSSDYQETQYF.

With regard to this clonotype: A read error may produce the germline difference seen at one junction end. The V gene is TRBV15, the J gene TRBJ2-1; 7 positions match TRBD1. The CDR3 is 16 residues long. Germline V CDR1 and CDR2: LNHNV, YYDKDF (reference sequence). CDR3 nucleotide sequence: TGTGCCTCCAGCAGCAGGGACAGTTCCATCTACAATGAGCAGTTCTTC. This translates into CASSSRDSSIYNEQFF.

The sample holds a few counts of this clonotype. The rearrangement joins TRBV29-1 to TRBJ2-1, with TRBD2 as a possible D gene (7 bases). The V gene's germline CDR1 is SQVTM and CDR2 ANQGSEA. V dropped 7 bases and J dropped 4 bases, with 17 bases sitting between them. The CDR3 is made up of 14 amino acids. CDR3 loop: CSASGGVGYNEQFF. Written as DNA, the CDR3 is TGCAGCGCCTCGGGGGGCGTCGGATACAATGAGCAGTTCTTC.